A single sample is the source of the 23 T cell receptor beta chains below, sequenced in a study of T cells after yellow fever vaccination. MiXCR was run by TCRdb on the 5' RACE reads, yielding one entry per CDR3 protein. The sample holds about 630,000 distinct CDR3 sequences, 12% seen once. The sample here was PBMCs, taken on the day of the yellow fever booster vaccination. Every receptor here comes from a man in his thirties or forties who received the YFV17D yellow fever vaccine.

This clonotype has just a few counts. The rearrangement joins TRBV6-2 or TRBV6-3 to TRBJ2-3; no reliable D call. CDR1 and CDR2 (germline): MNHEY, SVGEGT. The V gene lost 6 bases and the J gene lost 0 bases, with 10 bases spanning the gap. The CDR3 is made up of 14 amino acids. The CDR3 nucleotides read TGTGCCAGCAGCGTGGGATGGAGCACAGATACGCAGTATTTT. This codes for CASSVGWSTDTQYF.

The chain has TRBV12-3 or TRBV12-4 and TRBJ2-1; D gene uncertain. The CDR3 is made up of 12 amino acids. Trimming left V 3 bases short and J 9 bases short, with 9 bases between. The CDR3 here is CASSLEQLEQFF. The DNA of the CDR3 is TGTGCCAGCAGTTTGGAGCAGCTTGAGCAGTTCTTC.

The V and J genes are TRBV20-1 and TRBJ2-3; TRBD2 agrees at 9 bases. The CDR3 is 14 amino acids. Germline V gene data show CDR1 as DFQATT and CDR2 as SNEGSKA (reference sequence). V dropped 6 bases and J dropped 5; count of bases not matched to a gene: 9. CDR3 region: CSAFSGSYRDTQYF. In nucleotides, the CDR3 is TGCAGTGCCTTTAGCGGGAGTTATCGAGATACGCAGTATTTT.

This clonotype came up a few times. The V call is TRBV20-1, the J call TRBJ2-2; the D gene is possibly TRBD2 (5 bases). Germline V lookup: CDR1 DFQATT, CDR2 SNEGSKA (reference sequence). The CDR3 has 16 residues. Trimming removed 6 bases at V and 7 bases at J, with 24 bases between. CDR3 nucleotides: TGCAGTGCGCCCTCGACCCCTGGAGGTGGCGACGGGGAGCTGTTTTTT. It yields the protein CSAPSTPGGGDGELFF.

The table lists this clonotype with many counts. The chain is built from TRBV12-3 or TRBV12-4 and TRBJ2-7; 8 nucleotides align to TRBD1. The J segment lost 5 bases and the V segment lost 5 bases, leaving 2 bases of the junction unmatched. The CDR3 runs to 12 residues. Here the CDR3 reads CASSATGDEQYF. The CDR3 DNA reads as TGTGCCAGCAGTGCGACAGGGGACGAGCAGTACTTC.

This clonotype turned up a few times. The rearrangement joins TRBV5-1 to TRBJ2-6; no definite D call. From germline, CDR1 is SGHRS and CDR2 YFSETQ. V was cut by 0 bases and J by 4 bases, with 14 bases left in between. The CDR3 is 17 amino acids. CDR3 amino acids: CASSLGYAVSGANVLTF. In DNA form, the CDR3 reads TGCGCCAGCAGCTTGGGGTATGCGGTGTCCGGGGCCAACGTCCTGACTTTC.

The chain carries TRBV7-9 and TRBJ1-1; 11 bases agree with TRBD1. The CDR3 length is 15 residues. Germline trimming cut 4 bases from V and 6 bases from J; bases unmatched to any gene: 7. The germline V gene has CDR1 SEHNR and CDR2 FQNEAQ (reference sequence). DNA of the CDR3: TGTGCCAGCAGCTCGCGGACAGGGGGCGAATCTGAAGCTTTCTTT. Translating gives CASSSRTGGESEAFF.

This clonotype was recorded at least ten times. The chain couples TRBV10-1 to TRBJ2-3, with D unclear. The ends were cut back, 4 bases at V and 4 bases at J, with 12 bases in the middle. The CDR3 sequence is 14 residues long. Germline CDR1 WNHNN, CDR2 SYGVQD (reference sequence). This chain's CDR3 is CASSADQRADTQYF. CDR3 coding DNA: TGCGCCAGCAGTGCGGACCAAAGGGCAGATACGCAGTATTTT.

The sample holds a few counts of this clonotype. The V call is TRBV12-3 or TRBV12-4, the J call TRBJ2-5; 8 bases fit TRBD2. J was trimmed by 5 bases and V by 3 bases; bases with no gene match: 8. The CDR3 is 15 residues long. CDR3 amino acids: CASSLNSGKSETQYF. The CDR3 DNA follows: TGTGCCAGCAGTTTGAATAGCGGGAAATCGGAGACCCAGTACTTC.

This clonotype was picked up a small number of times. The chain uses TRBV20-1 and TRBJ1-1; D ambiguous. Trimming took 4 bases from V and 1 from J, leaving 7 bases between them. This CDR3 region has 12 residues. Germline V gives CDR1 DFQATT, CDR2 SNEGSKA (reference sequence). The DNA for the CDR3 is TGCAGTGCTACGGGCTGGAACACTGAAGCTTTCTTT. Translation: CSATGWNTEAFF.

The chain recombines TRBV10-3 with TRBJ2-6, with unresolved D. CDR3 length: 14 amino acids. In germline, CDR1 is ENHRY, CDR2 SYGVKD. Trimming removed 10 bases at V and 2 bases at J, with 12 bases between. CDR3 protein: CATSTLAGANVLTF. CDR3 coding DNA: TGTGCCACCTCGACCTTGGCTGGGGCCAACGTCCTGACTTTC.

This clonotype was found a few times. The chain has TRBV15 and TRBJ2-5, with 7 bases fitting TRBD1. The CDR3 runs 16 residues. CDR1 is LNHNV, CDR2 YYDKDF, per germline (reference sequence). After removal of 7 bases from V and 2 bases from J, the junction contained 13 bases not matched to a gene. The CDR3 coding sequence is TGTGCCACCACCCCAACCGGACAGGCGACTCAAGAGACCCAGTACTTC. Translating gives CATTPTGQATQETQYF.

This clonotype was found a few times. The V gene is TRBV19, the J gene TRBJ2-7; D perhaps matches TRBD2 (5 bases). Looked up from germline, CDR1 is LNHDA and CDR2 is SQIVND (reference sequence). The CDR3 length is 14 residues. Trimming removed 1 base from V and 6 bases from J, with 13 bases in between. CDR3 in DNA: TGTGCCAGTAGTATAGTGGGGAACGGGATCGAGCAGTACTTC. It translates to CASSIVGNGIEQYF. The entire variable domain, with the rest obtained from reference TRBV19 and TRBJ2-7, is as follows: DGGITQSPKYLFRKEGQNVTLSCEQNLNHDAMYWYRQDPGQGLRLIYYSQIVNDFQKGDIAEGYSVSREKKESFPLTVTSAQKNPTAFYLCASSIVGNGIEQYFGPGTRLTVT.

The sample holds a few counts of this clonotype. The CDR3 DNA is TGCAGTGCTAGAGATCCTCGGAGCACAGATACGCAGTATTTT. Translated: CSARDPRSTDTQYF. The chain is built from TRBV20-1 and TRBJ2-3; D is unresolved. This CDR3 is 14 amino acids long. Germline CDR1 and CDR2: DFQATT and SNEGSKA (reference sequence). V lost 0 bases to trimming and J lost 0 bases, with 7 bases between them.

This clonotype was seen a handful of times. This chain uses TRBV10-1 with TRBJ2-2; 8 bases line up with TRBD2. Germline-derived CDR1 and CDR2 are WNHNN and SYGVQD (reference sequence). The CDR3 runs to 16 residues. V gave up 8 bases and J gave up 1 base; unmatched junction bases: 9. The CDR3 sequence is CASSTGTSVNTGELFF. In DNA, the CDR3 is TGCGCCAGCTCAACCGGGACTAGTGTGAACACCGGGGAGCTGTTTTTT.

This rearrangement joins TRBV4-2 to TRBJ2-1, with D possibly TRBD2 on 6 matching bases. The CDR3 has 14 amino acids. Trimming cost V 5 bases and J 9 bases, with 17 bases left between them. Germline V gene sequence: CDR1 LGHNA, CDR2 YNFKEQ. Written as DNA, the CDR3 is TGTGCCAGCAGCGCCCCACTAGCATTGCCTGAGCAGTTCTTC. Amino acids: CASSAPLALPEQFF.

This chain uses TRBV15 with TRBJ2-7, with 8 bases that match TRBD1. The CDR3 has 15 residues. The V and J ends lost 1 base and 4 bases, in that order; junction bases with no gene match: 6. Germline CDR1 is LNHNV and CDR2 is YYDKDF (reference sequence). This CDR3 reads CATSRVRTGFYEQYF. For the CDR3, the DNA is TGTGCCACCAGCAGAGTCCGGACAGGGTTTTACGAGCAGTACTTC.

This clonotype was picked up a small number of times. The chain is built from TRBV7-2 and TRBJ2-5; D gene unclear. From germline, CDR1 is SGHTA and CDR2 FQGNSA. Trimming shortened V by 2 bases and J by 4 bases, and 8 bases separated the two germline ends. CDR3 size: 13 residues. In DNA, the CDR3 is TGTGCCAGCAGCTTAACGGCAGGAGAGACCCAGTACTTC. Amino acid sequence: CASSLTAGETQYF. The variable domain in full, with the rest retrieved from reference TRBV7-2 and TRBJ2-5, is GAGVSQSPSNKVTEKGKDVELRCDPISGHTALYWYRQSLGQGLEFLIYFQGNSAPDKSGLPSDRFSAERTGGSVSTLTIQRTQQEDSAVYLCASSLTAGETQYFGPGTRLLVL.

This chain uses TRBV18 with TRBJ2-3, with 7 bases lining up with TRBD2. V dropped 6 bases and J dropped 8; count of bases not matched to a gene: 11. The CDR3 contains 14 residues. Per the germline V gene, CDR1 is KGHSH and CDR2 is LQKENI. CDR3 loop: CASSPATGGTTQYF. CDR3 in DNA: TGTGCCAGCTCGCCTGCCACCGGGGGGACTACGCAGTATTTT.

The chain carries TRBV12-3 or TRBV12-4 and TRBJ2-5; 15 nucleotides agree with TRBD2. J was trimmed by 5 bases and V by 5 bases; bases with no gene match: 6. The CDR3 contains 16 residues. The CDR3 sequence is CASSPWTSGRGETQYF. DNA of the CDR3: TGTGCCAGCAGTCCGTGGACTAGCGGGAGGGGGGAGACCCAGTACTTC.

The chain joins TRBV12-3 or TRBV12-4 to TRBJ2-3; the match to TRBD2 covers 12 bases. The CDR3 runs 16 residues. The trim removed 7 bases at V and 5 bases at J, leaving 10 bases unmatched. The CDR3 DNA reads as TGTGCCAGCATAACTAGCGGGAGGACACTACTAGATACGCAGTATTTT. It specifies CASITSGRTLLDTQYF.

This clonotype was detected only a few times. This chain connects TRBV20-1 to TRBJ1-1, with D possibly TRBD1 on 5 matching bases. V shed 6 bases and J shed 0 bases, with 11 bases lying between them. CDR1 is DFQATT and CDR2 is SNEGSKA in the germline V gene (reference sequence). The CDR3 is made up of 13 amino acids. CDR3 DNA sequence: TGCAGTGCCCTGGAGGGGTTGAACACTGAAGCTTTCTTT. This gives the protein CSALEGLNTEAFF.

The chain couples TRBV6-2 or TRBV6-3 to TRBJ2-1; TRBD2 matches 8 bases. CDR3 length equals 13 residues. The trim removed 6 bases at V and 9 bases at J, leaving 7 bases unmatched. Germline loops: CDR1 MNHEY, CDR2 SVGEGT. The CDR3 here is CASSAGTSAEQFF. The CDR3, as DNA: TGTGCCAGCAGCGCCGGGACTAGTGCTGAGCAGTTCTTC.